The clone carrying this TCR beta chain was found a few times. It was genomic DNA that served as the template for profiling TCR beta VDJ and CDR3. One entry per CDR3 protein, called by TCRdb with MiXCR from the reads. The sample has 75,000 to 80,000 distinct CDR3 sequences; roughly three quarters are singletons. These data come from a study of CD8+CD57+ T cells in acquired aplastic anemia. Sequencing was done on patients that had shown CD8+CD57+ cell expansion by flow cytometry. The patients all had a severe acquired aplastic anemia diagnosis. In germline, CDR1 is SQVTM, CDR2 ANQGSEA. V lost 3 bases to trimming and J lost 2 bases, with 12 bases between them. The CDR3 extends over 14 amino acids.

The chain uses TRBV29-1 and TRBJ2-3; TRBD2 is a possible D gene (6 bases). The clonotype comes from a human donor with aplastic anemia. The sequencing sample was made of sorted CD4+, CD8+, or CD8+CD57+ T cells (not recorded which) from PBMCs. CDR3 sequence: CSVEGRRDTDTQYF. CDR3 bases: TGCAGCGTTGAGGGGCGGAGGGACACAGATACGCAGTATTTT.